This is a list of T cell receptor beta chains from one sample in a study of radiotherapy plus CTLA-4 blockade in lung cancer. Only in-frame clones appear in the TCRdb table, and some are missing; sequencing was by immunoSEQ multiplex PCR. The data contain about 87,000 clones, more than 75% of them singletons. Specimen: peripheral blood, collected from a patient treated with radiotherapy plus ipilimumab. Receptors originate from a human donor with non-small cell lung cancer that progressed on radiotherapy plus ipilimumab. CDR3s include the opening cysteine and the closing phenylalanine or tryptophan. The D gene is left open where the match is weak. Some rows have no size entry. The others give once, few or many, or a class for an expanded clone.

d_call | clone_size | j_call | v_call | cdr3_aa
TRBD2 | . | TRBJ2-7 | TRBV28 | CASTGLAYEQYF
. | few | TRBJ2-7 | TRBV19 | CASSIGFGSYEQYF
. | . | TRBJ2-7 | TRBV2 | CASSESGHTRYEQYF
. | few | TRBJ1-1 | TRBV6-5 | CASSYLGGPATEAFF
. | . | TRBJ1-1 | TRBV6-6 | CASRGPRGGMSEAFF
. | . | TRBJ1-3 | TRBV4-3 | CASSHHSVGLEGNTIYF
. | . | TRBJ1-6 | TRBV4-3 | CASSQSLFNSPLHF
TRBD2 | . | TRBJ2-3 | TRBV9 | CASSVAAGEPSDTQYF
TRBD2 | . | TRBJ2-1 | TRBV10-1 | CASSAGTSGNEQFF
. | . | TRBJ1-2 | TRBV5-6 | CASSSNGGIYGYTF
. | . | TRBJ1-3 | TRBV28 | CASSLSGRNTIYF
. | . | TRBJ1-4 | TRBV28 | CASSPRGTTNEKLFF
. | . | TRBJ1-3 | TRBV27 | CASSLGGSGNTIYF
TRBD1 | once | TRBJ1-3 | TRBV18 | CASSPPLSDRMAGNTIYF
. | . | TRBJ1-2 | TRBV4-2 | CASSQDRTGYGGYTF
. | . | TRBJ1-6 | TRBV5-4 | CASSLEQKNSPLHF
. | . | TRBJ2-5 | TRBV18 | CASSPRGQETQYF
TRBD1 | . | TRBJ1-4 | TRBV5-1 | CASSKQGSATNEKLFF
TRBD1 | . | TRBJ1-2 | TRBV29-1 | CSVPTGGGWEANYGYTF
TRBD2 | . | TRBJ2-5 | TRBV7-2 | CASSSPRTSLETQYF
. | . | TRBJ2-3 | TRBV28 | CASRPNAGLRYF
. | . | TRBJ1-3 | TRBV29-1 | CSEQGAPGNTIYF
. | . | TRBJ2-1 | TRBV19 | CASSVTVRSSYNEQFF
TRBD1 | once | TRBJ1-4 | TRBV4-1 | CASSQVGSIQGANEKLFF
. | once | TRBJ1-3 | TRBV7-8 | CASSLAGGTGNTIYF
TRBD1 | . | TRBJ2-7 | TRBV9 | CASSYTGTGNTEQYF
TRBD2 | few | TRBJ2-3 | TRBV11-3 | CASSLGASGRRGTDTQYF
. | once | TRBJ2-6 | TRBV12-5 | CASGLVRGLDGANVLTF
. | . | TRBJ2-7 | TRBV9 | CASSVQGSSYEQYF
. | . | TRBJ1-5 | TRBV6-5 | CASSDYRAKQPQHF
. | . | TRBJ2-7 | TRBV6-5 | CASKGSNEQYF
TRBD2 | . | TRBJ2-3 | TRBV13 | CASSRTPGGRAFTDTQYF
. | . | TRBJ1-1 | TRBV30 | CAWSLAGTEAFF
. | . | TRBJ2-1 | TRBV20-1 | CSAGSPGQQFF
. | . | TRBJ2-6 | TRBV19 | CASRGAGANVLTF
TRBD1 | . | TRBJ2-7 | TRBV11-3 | CASSLDTGQGSYEQYF
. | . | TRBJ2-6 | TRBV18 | CASSPATLSGANVLTF
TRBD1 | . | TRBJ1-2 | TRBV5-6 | CASSETGGTGYTF
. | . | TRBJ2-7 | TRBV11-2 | CASSLGDGRGSYEQYF
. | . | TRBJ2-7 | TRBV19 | CASSLRHGQSYEQYF
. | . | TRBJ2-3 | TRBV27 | CASSSGRDFLLDTQYF
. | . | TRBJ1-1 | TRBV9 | CASSPYRGLNTEAFF
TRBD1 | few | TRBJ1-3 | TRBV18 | CASSGTDNGNTIYF
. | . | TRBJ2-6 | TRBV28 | CASSPDSSGANVLTF
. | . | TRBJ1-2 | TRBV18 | CASSQEGLPGGYTF
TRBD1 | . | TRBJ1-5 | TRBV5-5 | CASSWGQGHQPQHF
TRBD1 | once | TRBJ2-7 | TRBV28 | CASSPYYRGRGEQYF
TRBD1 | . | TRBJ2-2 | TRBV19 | CASSIGQGLPGELFF
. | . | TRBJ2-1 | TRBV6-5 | CASSYVHNNEQFF
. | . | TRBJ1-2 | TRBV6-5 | CASSYFGGNYGYTF